The entry that follows covers one TCR beta chain sequence. The antigen remains undetermined. The same CDR3 arises from other DNA sequences in this sample as well. Since all of the isolated RNA was reverse transcribed, expressed TCRB transcripts were what got sequenced. Measured with immunoSEQ multiplex PCR; TCRdb has only the in-frame clones, and not every one. The data show hundreds of thousands of clones, roughly an eighth seen once. Germline CDR1 is SGHDT and CDR2 is YYEEEE. The CDR3 has 11 amino acids. V shed 5 bases and J shed 1 base, with 3 bases lying between them. The data stem from a study of beta chain features in type 1 diabetes. Findings of the study overall: Shortening of TCRB CDR3s, moderate but significant, appeared in all four CD4+ subsets of Type 1 diabetes patients.

This clonotype was sampled from a man aged 18 to 30 with type 1 diabetes. The genes are TRBV5-6 and TRBJ1-1; D ambiguous. Sequences were obtained from naive CD4+ T cells from blood. Here the CDR3 reads CASSWNTEAFF. The CDR3 coding sequence is TGTGCCAGCAGTTGGAACACTGAAGCTTTCTTT.